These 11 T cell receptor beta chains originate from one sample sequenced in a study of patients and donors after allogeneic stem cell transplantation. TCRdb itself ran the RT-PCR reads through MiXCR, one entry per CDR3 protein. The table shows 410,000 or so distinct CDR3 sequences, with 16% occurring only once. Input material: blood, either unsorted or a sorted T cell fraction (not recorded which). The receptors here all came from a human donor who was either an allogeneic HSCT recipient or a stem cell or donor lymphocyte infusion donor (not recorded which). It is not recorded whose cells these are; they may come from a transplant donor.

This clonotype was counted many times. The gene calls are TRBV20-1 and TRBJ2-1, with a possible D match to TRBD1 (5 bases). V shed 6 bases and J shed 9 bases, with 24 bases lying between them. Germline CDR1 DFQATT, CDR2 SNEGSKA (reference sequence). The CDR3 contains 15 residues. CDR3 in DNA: TGCAGTGCGAAACCTCCCTCCGGAAGGGGCGGTGAGCAGTTCTTC. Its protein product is CSAKPPSGRGGEQFF.

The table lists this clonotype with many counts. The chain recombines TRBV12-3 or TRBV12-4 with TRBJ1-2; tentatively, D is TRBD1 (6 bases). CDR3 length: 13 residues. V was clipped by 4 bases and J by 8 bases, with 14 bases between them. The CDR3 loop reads CASSYNRAEGYTF. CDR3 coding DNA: TGTGCCAGCAGTTACAACAGGGCGGAAGGCTACACCTTC.

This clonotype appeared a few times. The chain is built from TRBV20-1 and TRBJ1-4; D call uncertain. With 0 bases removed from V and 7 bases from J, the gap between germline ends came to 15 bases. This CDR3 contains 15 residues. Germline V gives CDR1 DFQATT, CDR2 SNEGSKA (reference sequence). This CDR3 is CSARDPTVSLEKLFF. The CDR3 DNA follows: TGCAGTGCTAGAGATCCAACAGTCTCGCTTGAAAAACTGTTTTTT.

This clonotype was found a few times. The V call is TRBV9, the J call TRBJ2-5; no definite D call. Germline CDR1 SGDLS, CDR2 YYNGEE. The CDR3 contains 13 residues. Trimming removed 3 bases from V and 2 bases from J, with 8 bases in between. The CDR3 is CASSENFQETQYF. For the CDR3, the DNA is TGTGCCAGCAGCGAGAATTTTCAAGAGACCCAGTACTTC.

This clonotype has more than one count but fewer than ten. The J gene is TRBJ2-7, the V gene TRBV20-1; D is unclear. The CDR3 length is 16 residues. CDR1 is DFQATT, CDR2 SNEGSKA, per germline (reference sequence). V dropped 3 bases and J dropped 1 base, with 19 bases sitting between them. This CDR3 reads CSARIRHVNSSYEQYF. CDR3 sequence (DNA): TGCAGTGCTAGGATCAGGCACGTAAACAGTTCCTACGAGCAGTACTTC.

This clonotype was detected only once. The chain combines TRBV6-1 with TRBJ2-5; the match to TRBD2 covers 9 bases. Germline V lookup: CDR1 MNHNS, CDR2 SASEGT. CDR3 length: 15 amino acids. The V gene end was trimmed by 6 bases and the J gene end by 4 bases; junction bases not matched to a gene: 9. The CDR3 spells CASSHFRAGGETQYF. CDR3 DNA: TGTGCCAGCAGCCATTTTAGAGCGGGAGGAGAGACCCAGTACTTC.

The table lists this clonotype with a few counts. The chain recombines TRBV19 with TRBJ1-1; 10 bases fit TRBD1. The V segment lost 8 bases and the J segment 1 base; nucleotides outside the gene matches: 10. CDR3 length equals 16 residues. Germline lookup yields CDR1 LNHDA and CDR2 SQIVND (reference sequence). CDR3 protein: CASEEPGQGKNTEAFF. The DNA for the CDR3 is TGTGCCAGTGAAGAACCGGGACAGGGGAAGAACACTGAAGCTTTCTTT.

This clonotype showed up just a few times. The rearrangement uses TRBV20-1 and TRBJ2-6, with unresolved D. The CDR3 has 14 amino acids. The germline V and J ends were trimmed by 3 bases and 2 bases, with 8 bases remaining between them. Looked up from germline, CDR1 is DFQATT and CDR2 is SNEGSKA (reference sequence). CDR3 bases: TGCAGTGCTAGTCGAGGCGCTGGGGCCAACGTCCTGACTTTC. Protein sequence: CSASRGAGANVLTF.

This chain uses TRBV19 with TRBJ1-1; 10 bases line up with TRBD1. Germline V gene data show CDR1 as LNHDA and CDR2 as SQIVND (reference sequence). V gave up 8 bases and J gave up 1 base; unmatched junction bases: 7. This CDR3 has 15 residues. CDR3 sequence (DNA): TGTGCCAGTCCGGGACAGGGGAGGGGGAACACTGAAGCTTTCTTT. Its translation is CASPGQGRGNTEAFF.

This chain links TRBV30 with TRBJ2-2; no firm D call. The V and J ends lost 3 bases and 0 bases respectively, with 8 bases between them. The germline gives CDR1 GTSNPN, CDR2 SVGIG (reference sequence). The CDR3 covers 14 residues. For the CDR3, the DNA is TGTGCCTGGAGGGCCAGATCGAACACCGGGGAGCTGTTTTTT. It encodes CAWRARSNTGELFF.

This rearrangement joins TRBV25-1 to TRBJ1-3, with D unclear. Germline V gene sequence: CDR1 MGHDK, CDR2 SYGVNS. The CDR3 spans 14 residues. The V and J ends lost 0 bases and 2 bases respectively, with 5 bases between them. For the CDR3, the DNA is TGTGCCAGCAGTGAATACTGGGCTGGAAACACCATATATTTT. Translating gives CASSEYWAGNTIYF.